These 16 T cell receptor beta chains were sequenced from one sample in a study of cytomegalovirus exposure and HLA in healthy donors. The PCR had 60 Vbeta and 13 Jbeta primers. Data came from immunoSEQ multiplex PCR; TCRdb stores just in-frame clones and leaves some out. The sample carries 100,000 to 150,000 clones, less than 80% recorded once. Sample: PBMCs. The receptors here all came from a man between 45 and 60 years old in good health and CMV-seronegative.

The rearrangement joins TRBV4-2 to TRBJ1-1; D might be TRBD1 (5 bases). The CDR3 runs 14 residues. The V end was cut by 0 bases, the J end by 6 bases, with 11 bases between. Germline V gene sequence: CDR1 LGHNA, CDR2 YNFKEQ. CDR3 coding DNA: TGTGCCAGCAGCCAAGAGGTCAGGGTGGCTGAAGCTTTCTTT. This gives the protein CASSQEVRVAEAFF.

This chain joins TRBV2 and TRBJ1-5; D gene ambiguous. V dropped 3 bases and J dropped 0 bases, with 6 bases sitting between them. The CDR3 length is 14 residues. Germline values: CDR1 SNHLY, CDR2 FYNNEI. The CDR3 is CASSDRISNQPQHF. CDR3 DNA sequence: TGTGCCAGCAGTGACAGAATTAGCAATCAGCCCCAGCATTTT.

V and J are TRBV5-1 and TRBJ1-1; weak D call: TRBD1 (5 bases). This CDR3 spans 14 amino acids. Trimming removed 2 bases at V and 4 bases at J, with 12 bases between. CDR1 SGHRS and CDR2 YFSETQ come from the germline V gene. The CDR3 DNA sequence: TGCGCCAGCAGCTTCGAAGGGGCAGGCACTGAAGCTTTCTTT. It yields the protein CASSFEGAGTEAFF. Supplemented by reference TRBV5-1 and TRBJ1-1, the full variable domain reads KAGVTQTPRYLIKTRGQQVTLSCSPISGHRSVSWYQQTPGQGLQFLFEYFSETQRNKGNFPGRFSGRQFSNSRSEMNVSTLELGDSALYLCASSFEGAGTEAFFGQGTRLTVV.

For the CDR3, the DNA is TGCGCCAGCAGCCAAGGCCCTACAGGGTTGAGTGAAAAACTGTTTTTT. Protein: CASSQGPTGLSEKLFF. The V and J genes are TRBV4-3 and TRBJ1-4, with TRBD1 as a possible D gene (6 bases). The CDR3 covers 16 residues. CDR1 and CDR2 (germline): LGHNA, YSLEER. The V and J ends lost 1 base and 7 bases respectively, with 16 bases between them.

V and J are TRBV18 and TRBJ1-1; TRBD1 agrees at 8 bases. The germline gives CDR1 KGHSH, CDR2 LQKENI. The CDR3 has 17 amino acids. The V gene end was trimmed by 0 bases and the J gene end by 2 bases; junction bases not matched to a gene: 8. CDR3 sequence (DNA): TGTGCCAGCTCACCACCCGGACGACAGGGGCTAAACACTGAAGCTTTCTTT. Translated: CASSPPGRQGLNTEAFF.

Points on this clone: Distinct nucleotide sequences in the sample also encode this CDR3. The chain combines TRBV6-1 with TRBJ1-6, with a tentative D call TRBD1 (5 bases). The CDR3 is 15 residues long. Germline lookup yields CDR1 MNHNS and CDR2 SASEGT. V was trimmed by 5 bases and J by 11 bases, leaving 19 bases between them. The CDR3: CASSHTPEGMAPLHF. For the CDR3, the DNA is TGTGCCAGCAGTCATACCCCGGAGGGGATGGCACCCCTCCACTTT.

This clone has just one count. The V call is TRBV2, the J call TRBJ2-3; TRBD2 agrees at 12 bases. The CDR3 totals 14 residues. CDR1 SNHLY and CDR2 FYNNEI come from the germline V gene. J was trimmed by 11 bases and V by 4 bases; bases with no gene match: 7. CDR3 amino acids: CASSASGGAVGQYF. The CDR3 DNA reads as TGTGCCAGCAGTGCTAGCGGGGGGGCGGTGGGGCAGTATTTT.

The J gene is TRBJ2-5, the V gene TRBV5-4; D perhaps matches TRBD2 (5 bases). Trimming cost V 2 bases and J 1 base, with 12 bases left between them. Germline CDR1 and CDR2: SGHNT and YYREEE (reference sequence). The CDR3 is 15 residues long. The CDR3 bases are TGTGCCAGCAGCTTACATCGACGGGGCCAAGAGACCCAGTACTTC. Protein: CASSLHRRGQETQYF.

The chain carries TRBV7-8 and TRBJ2-7; 7 bases are a match to TRBD1. This CDR3 is 14 amino acids long. Germline CDR1 SGHVS, CDR2 FQNEAQ. The junction had 11 bases not matched to a gene; V was cut back by 10 bases and J by 2 bases. The CDR3 DNA reads TGTGCCACCAGAACAGGGGTCATGCCCTACGAGCAGTACTTC. This gives the protein CATRTGVMPYEQYF.

The chain couples TRBV5-1 to TRBJ1-4; perhaps TRBD1 as D (5 bases). V lost 1 base and J 5 bases, leaving 15 bases between the germline ends. Germline CDR1 SGHRS, CDR2 YFSETQ. The CDR3 is 16 residues long. The CDR3 reads CASSLSPQVRNEKLFF. The CDR3 DNA reads as TGCGCCAGCAGCTTGTCCCCACAGGTTCGAAATGAAAAACTGTTTTTT.

The rearrangement links TRBV11-2 to TRBJ2-5, with D hard to call. Trimming took 3 bases from V and 1 from J, leaving 12 bases between them. Germline-derived CDR1 and CDR2 are SGHAT and FQNNGV. This CDR3 is built from 15 residues. CDR3 nucleotides: TGTGCCAGCAGCTTTAATTCCGGCGGCCAAGAGACCCAGTACTTC. Encoded protein: CASSFNSGGQETQYF.

As regards this clone: This specimen includes other DNA sequences encoding the same CDR3. The rearrangement joins TRBV10-2 to TRBJ1-1; possibly TRBD1 for D (5 bases). The V end lost 7 bases, the J end lost 3 bases, and 12 bases lay between the germline ends. CDR1 and CDR2 from the germline V gene are WSHSY and SAAADI. The CDR3 extends over 13 amino acids. DNA of the CDR3: TGCGCCAGCAATCAGGGTTTGGACACTGAAGCTTTCTTT. Protein: CASNQGLDTEAFF.

V usage is TRBV7-2 and J usage is TRBJ2-7; D is undetermined. The germline V gene encodes CDR1 SGHTA and CDR2 FQGNSA. The V gene lost 1 base and the J gene lost 4 bases, with 14 bases spanning the gap. The CDR3 is 15 residues long. CDR3 sequence reads: CASSLDTDTSYEQYF. In DNA, the CDR3 is TGTGCCAGCAGCTTAGATACAGACACCTCATACGAGCAGTACTTC.

The chain employs TRBV5-1 and TRBJ1-5; tentative D call: TRBD1 (5 bases). Between the trimmed V and J ends, which lost 4 bases and 0 bases, there was a span of 11 bases. This CDR3 comprises 15 residues. Germline lookup yields CDR1 SGHRS and CDR2 YFSETQ. The CDR3 DNA reads as TGCGCCAGCAGCCCAGCAGGGAATAGCAATCAGCCCCAGCATTTT. This sequence encodes CASSPAGNSNQPQHF.

A word on this clone: The junction does not match germline at one end; this may be a read error. The gene calls are TRBV2 and TRBJ2-4; D is ambiguous. The CDR3 totals 13 residues. Germline CDR1 SNHLY, CDR2 FYNNEI. This CDR3 is CASREGSTGIQYF. The DNA for the CDR3 is TGTGCCAGCAGGGAAGGCTCAACGGGCATTCAGTACTTC.

The chain joins TRBV7-6 to TRBJ2-7, with D possibly matching TRBD1 (8 bases). V was pared by 1 base and J by 6 bases, with 22 bases between. The CDR3 extends over 17 amino acids. The germline V gene encodes CDR1 SGHVS and CDR2 FNYEAQ. The CDR3 sequence: CASSLVGGGPTGVEQYF. DNA of the CDR3: TGTGCCAGCAGCTTAGTAGGGGGGGGGCCGACAGGGGTCGAGCAGTACTTC.